This TCR beta chain was found in a study of T cells after yellow fever vaccination (dated by TCRdb to about 2019). Study-level background: The SMART-Seq v4 Ultra Low Input RNA kit was used to prepare libraries from fractions with low cell numbers. Bulk TCR alpha and beta repertoires were sequenced longitudinally to track T-cell clones before and after primary and booster YFV17D yellow fever vaccination. The cohort comprised two healthy male donors, one aged 18 to 30 and one aged 30 to 40 years. Blood samples were taken at several timepoints before and after primary and secondary immunization, and bulk PBMC replicates and cell subsets were isolated. Summary of the overall study and its limitations: The study included only a couple of donors, which limits how far the findings can be generalized. After the booster, most clones that had expanded after primary vaccination were detected again (about 97% of CD4 and under 90% of CD8), suggesting broad maintenance of memory. Compared with the primary T-cell response, the secondary T-cell response was weaker but faster, peaking on day 5 rather than day 15. A small fraction of clonotypes showed up in both the CD4 and CD8 compartments, probably as a result of convergent recombination. FACS-sorted repertoires could contain abundant contaminating clonotypes from the bulk population, so computational filtering was required.

The treatment or condition label, read with the paper, signifies: live attenuated yellow fever vaccine strain. At each blood-draw timepoint, two biological replicates of bulk PBMCs were collected. A standard Ficoll-Paque protocol was used to isolate PBMCs from peripheral blood. TriZol was used to extract RNA from bulk PBMCs, CD4 and CD8 fractions, and dextramer-positive and dextramer-negative fractions. TCR cDNA was synthesized by 5'RACE template switching, which introduced a universal primer site and unique molecular identifiers. Priming of cDNA synthesis was performed from both the TCR alpha and TCR beta constant segments. Library amplification used two PCR steps, and the second PCR step added sample barcodes and sequencing adapters. Sequencing of libraries was done on Illumina HiSeq 2500 (2x100 bp) or NovaSeq (2x150 bp). In the paper's pipeline: Reads were demultiplexed and collapsed into UMI consensus sequences with MIGEC, and V(D)J alignment was performed with MiXCR. Vaccine-responding clonotypes were identified with edgeR using replicate PBMC samples, with FDR below 0.01 and a log2 fold change above 5 up to day 15 being required. Each bulk clonotype was labeled CD4 or CD8 based on which sequenced repertoire, CD4 or CD8, contained the clonotype at higher abundance. TCRdb's own reprocessing of the public reads used fastp at Q25 and MiXCR and kept productive beta chains. Entries are consolidated by CDR3 protein sequence, retaining the most common genes and DNA. The V and J calls here are based on TCRdb, not the publication. For this sample there are some 600,000 distinct CDR3 sequences; about 17% appear just once. Around 15% of the sample belongs to the ten largest clones.

With respect to this clonotype: Its antigen target is currently unknown. It has no much larger one-base neighbor in the sample; base qualities were not kept.

Its CDR3 holds 14 amino acids, cysteine through phenylalanine. Only the CDR3 region is kept as DNA, spanning 42 bases read in frame from base 1. V was cut back by 3 bases and J by 2 bases, leaving a gap of 10 bases between them. CDR1 and CDR2 were assigned from the germline V gene as SGHRS and YFSETQ. The V gene is TRBV5-1 and the J gene is TRBJ2-3, with TRBD1 as a weak D call on 6 bases. The sequence derives from a young man who received the YFV17D yellow fever vaccine. The sample was PBMCs, taken 5 to 6 days after the first yellow fever vaccination. CDR3 loop: CASSSTGTTDTQYF. The base sequence is TGCGCCAGCAGCTCCACAGGGACCACAGATACGCAGTATTTT.